The 22 T cell receptor beta chains below all came from one sample that was sequenced in a study of T cells after posttransplantation cyclophosphamide. Control samples came 1 year after myeloablative marrow transplants with methotrexate plus calcineurin inhibitor. Some clones are missing from TCRdb's copy, which holds only in-frame ones; the method was immunoSEQ multiplex PCR. Of about 21,000 clones in the sample, 70% to 90% were seen once. This material consisted of PBMCs, taken about 400 days after allogeneic stem cell transplant with calcineurin inhibitor and methotrexate. These receptors originate from a female patient younger than 45 who received an allogeneic stem cell transplant from an unrelated donor, was CMV-positive, and had acute and chronic GVHD. Some T cells may have originated in the graft donor.

The J gene is TRBJ1-1, the V gene TRBV9; D uncertain. The germline gives CDR1 SGDLS, CDR2 YYNGEE. The CDR3 is 13 residues long. V was cut by 4 bases and J by 1 base, with 8 bases left in between. This CDR3 is CASSPAGNTEAFF. The CDR3, as DNA: TGTGCCAGCAGCCCAGCGGGGAACACTGAAGCTTTCTTT.

The chain recombines TRBV12-5 with TRBJ2-1; D perhaps matches TRBD2 (5 bases). CDR3 length equals 13 residues. Trimming shortened V by 1 base and J by 9 bases, and 10 bases separated the two germline ends. Germline CDR1 LGHNT, CDR2 FRNRAP. In nucleotides, the CDR3 is TGTGCTAGTGGTTTGGAGAGAGGGAGTGAGCAGTTCTTC. Amino acids: CASGLERGSEQFF.

The V call is TRBV18, the J call TRBJ2-3; 15 bases agree with TRBD2. This CDR3 is built from 20 residues. Unmatched junction bases numbered 11, after V lost 4 bases and J lost 0 bases. Germline V gene sequence: CDR1 KGHSH, CDR2 LQKENI. CDR3 region: CASSQLPGLAGGSSTDTQYF. CDR3 nucleotide sequence: TGTGCCAGCTCACAGTTACCGGGACTAGCGGGGGGAAGCAGCACAGATACGCAGTATTTT.

The V call is TRBV25-1, the J call TRBJ2-5; D gene unclear. The CDR3 is 13 amino acids. Germline assignment: CDR1 MGHDK and CDR2 SYGVNS. V lost 4 bases, J lost 6 bases, and 12 bases lay in between. CDR3 residues: CASSGGPKKTQYF. CDR3 DNA sequence: TGTGCCAGCAGTGGCGGTCCTAAGAAGACCCAGTACTTC. Drawing the rest from reference TRBV25-1 and TRBJ2-5, the complete variable domain is EADIYQTPRYLVIGTGKKITLECSQTMGHDKMYWYQQDPGMELHLIHYSYGVNSTEKGDLSSESTVSRIRTEHFPLTLESARPSHTSQYLCASSGGPKKTQYFGPGTRLLVL.

The chain recombines TRBV7-9 with TRBJ2-7; D gene uncertain. This CDR3 has 13 residues. Germline values: CDR1 SEHNR, CDR2 FQNEAQ (reference sequence). Trimming shortened V by 6 bases and J by 0 bases, and 9 bases separated the two germline ends. The CDR3 coding sequence is TGTGCCAGCAGTCCTCCGAGCTCCTACGAGCAGTACTTC. Amino acids: CASSPPSSYEQYF.

The chain has TRBV30 and TRBJ1-1; D is uncertain. In germline, CDR1 is GTSNPN, CDR2 SVGIG (reference sequence). The CDR3 is 13 amino acids. V was pared by 3 bases and J by 0 bases, with 8 bases between. DNA of the CDR3: TGTGCCTGGAGCCCCCCCTTGAACACTGAAGCTTTCTTT. This encodes CAWSPPLNTEAFF.

The V and J genes are TRBV27 and TRBJ2-6; D might be TRBD1 (5 bases). CDR1 is MNHEY, CDR2 SMNVEV, per germline (reference sequence). The CDR3 consists of 16 residues. Trimming took off 2 bases at V and 0 bases at J, with 8 bases between the two ends. The CDR3, as DNA: TGTGCCAGCAGTTTAGACAGTTCCTCTGGGGCCAACGTCCTGACTTTC. It translates to CASSLDSSSGANVLTF.

The rearrangement joins TRBV18 to TRBJ1-1; D may be TRBD1 (5 bases). Germline CDR1 KGHSH, CDR2 LQKENI. The V and J ends lost 0 bases and 1 base respectively, with 9 bases between them. This CDR3 region has 15 residues. In DNA, the CDR3 is TGTGCCAGCTCACCACCGAACCAGGGGAACACTGAAGCTTTCTTT. Its translation: CASSPPNQGNTEAFF.

The chain combines TRBV28 with TRBJ2-7; D is ambiguous. The V gene's germline CDR1 is MDHEN and CDR2 SYDVKM. With 8 bases removed from V and 3 bases from J, the gap between germline ends came to 14 bases. The CDR3 spans 13 residues. Written as DNA, the CDR3 is TGTGCCAGCGGCATAGTGGCAGGCTACGAGCAGTACTTC. Translation: CASGIVAGYEQYF.

The chain employs TRBV28 and TRBJ1-2; 7 bases match TRBD1. Germline values: CDR1 MDHEN, CDR2 SYDVKM. J gave up 4 bases and V 5 bases, and 7 bases lay outside the gene matches. The CDR3 is 14 amino acids. Here the CDR3 reads CASSPGDRPYGYTF. Here the CDR3 DNA reads TGTGCCAGCAGTCCCGGGGACAGACCCTATGGCTACACCTTC.

The chain has TRBV2 and TRBJ1-3; D possibly corresponds to TRBD1 (5 bases). V lost 3 bases to trimming and J lost 1 base, with 13 bases between them. This CDR3 has 16 residues. Germline values: CDR1 SNHLY, CDR2 FYNNEI. DNA for the CDR3: TGTGCCAGCAGTGATGGTGGGGCAGGGTCTGGAAACACCATATATTTT. Residues: CASSDGGAGSGNTIYF. Based on the CDR3 plus reference TRBV2 and TRBJ1-3, the full variable domain is EPEVTQTPSHQVTQMGQEVILRCVPISNHLYFYWYRQILGQKVEFLVSFYNNEISEKSEIFDDQFSVERPDGSNFTLKIRSTKLEDSAMYFCASSDGGAGSGNTIYFGEGSWLTVV.

This rearrangement joins TRBV7-9 to TRBJ2-1; perhaps TRBD2 as D (6 bases). CDR3 length: 14 residues. The V and J ends lost 8 bases and 7 bases respectively, with 18 bases between them. Germline CDR1 is SEHNR and CDR2 is FQNEAQ (reference sequence). The CDR3 region is CASGLNLALNEQFF. The DNA of the CDR3 is TGTGCCAGCGGTCTAAATCTAGCGTTGAATGAGCAGTTCTTC.

The rearrangement joins TRBV28 to TRBJ1-5; 9 positions agree with TRBD1. This CDR3 is 16 amino acids long. Germline V gives CDR1 MDHEN, CDR2 SYDVKM. Trimming took 0 bases from V and 1 from J; bases not matched to a gene: 1. This chain's CDR3 is CASSLWGTGSNQPQHF. CDR3 DNA sequence: TGTGCCAGCAGTTTATGGGGGACAGGGAGCAATCAGCCCCAGCATTTT.

This chain links TRBV5-8 with TRBJ2-2; TRBD2 matches at 8 bases. The germline V gene has CDR1 SGHTS and CDR2 YDEGEE. V lost 7 bases, J lost 5 bases, and 4 bases stayed unmatched. The CDR3 is 13 residues long. The CDR3 nucleotides are TGTGCCAGCGGGACTAGAGAGACCGGGGAGCTGTTTTTT. This sequence encodes CASGTRETGELFF.

This clone was detected only once. The chain carries TRBV19 and TRBJ1-4; D is unclear. Germline CDR1 and CDR2: LNHDA and SQIVND (reference sequence). Trimming shortened V by 3 bases and J by 4 bases, and 9 bases separated the two germline ends. The CDR3 spans 14 residues. In DNA, the CDR3 is TGTGCCAGTAGTATGTCCAGGAATAATGAAAAACTGTTTTTT. Its protein product is CASSMSRNNEKLFF.

The DNA for the CDR3 is TGTGCCATCAGTGTGCAGGGGGCTCAGCCCCAGCATTTT. The encoded protein is CAISVQGAQPQHF. The V call is TRBV10-3, the J call TRBJ1-5; 8 bases align to TRBD1. The length of the CDR3 is 13 residues. J was trimmed by 6 bases and V by 4 bases; bases with no gene match: 2. Germline V lookup: CDR1 ENHRY, CDR2 SYGVKD.

Points on this clone: The junction departs from germline at one end; a sequencing error may be responsible. The V and J genes are TRBV6-1 and TRBJ2-5, with TRBD1 matching over 7 bases. The end of the DNA fits TRBJ2-7 better, so the J call may be wrong. This CDR3 has 15 amino acids. Per the germline V gene, CDR1 is MNHNS and CDR2 is SASEGT. This CDR3 reads CASSQAGGSSYEQYF. The CDR3 DNA reads as TGTGCCAGCAGTCAAGCAGGGGGATCCTCCTACGAGCAGTACTTC.

A single count supports this clone. The chain employs TRBV5-6 and TRBJ1-6; a possible D gene is TRBD1 (5 bases). Trimming left V 6 bases short and J 8 bases short, with 15 bases between. Germline-derived CDR1 and CDR2 are SGHDT and YYEEEE. The CDR3 has 14 residues. CDR3 nucleotides: TGTGCCAGCACCCTAGGGACTGCCTATTCACCCCTCCACTTT. Protein sequence: CASTLGTAYSPLHF.

This sequence joins TRBV5-1 and TRBJ2-4; the match to TRBD2 covers 9 bases. The CDR3 loop spans 15 amino acids. CDR1 is SGHRS and CDR2 is YFSETQ in the germline V gene. The ends lost 3 bases at V and 8 bases at J; junction bases unmatched: 9. The CDR3 region is CASSSPAGGTDIQYF. The CDR3 region has the DNA TGCGCCAGCAGCTCGCCAGCGGGGGGTACGGACATTCAGTACTTC.

J is TRBJ1-5 and V is TRBV6-6; no firm D call. This CDR3 spans 15 amino acids. Deletions cut 4 bases from V and 5 bases from J, with 15 bases between. In germline, CDR1 is MNHNY, CDR2 SVGAGI (reference sequence). The CDR3 DNA follows: TGTGCCAGCAGTTCCGCGGGGTGGGTAGATCAGCCCCAGCATTTT. Its protein is CASSSAGWVDQPQHF.

The V and J genes are TRBV4-2 and TRBJ1-2, with TRBD1 as a possible D gene (5 bases). The CDR3 length is 18 residues. Germline loops: CDR1 LGHNA, CDR2 YNFKEQ. V dropped 4 bases and J dropped 3 bases, with 24 bases sitting between them. The CDR3 coding sequence is TGTGCCAGCAGCCGCCCCCTCGGTCCCTCTTCGGGGGACTATGGCTACACCTTC. It is translated as CASSRPLGPSSGDYGYTF.

This clone has only a few counts. The chain couples TRBV7-2 to TRBJ1-2; D unclear. Germline CDR1 is SGHTA and CDR2 is FQGNSA. The CDR3 totals 14 residues. Trimming cost V 0 bases and J 5 bases, with 10 bases left between them. The CDR3 nucleotides read TGTGCCAGCAGCTTAGCGCGGCAGAAGTATGGCTACACCTTC. As protein: CASSLARQKYGYTF.